This T cell receptor beta chain was identified during a study of control samples from healthy donors and cancer patients. The CDR3 contains 15 residues. J lost 3 bases, V lost 2 bases, and 4 bases had no gene match. CDR1 is MNHEY, CDR2 SVGEGT, per germline. The data were produced by immunoSEQ multiplex PCR, yet TCRdb's version contains in-frame clones alone and is incomplete. In the table there are 150,000 to 200,000 clones, 90% of which are singletons. V usage is TRBV6-2 or TRBV6-3 and J usage is TRBJ2-1; 7 bases map to TRBD1. The sample consisted of blood. The receptor was isolated from a woman aged 50 to 65 in good health. The CDR3 coding sequence is TGTGCCAGCAGTTACATGGCAGGGGGCTACAATGAGCAGTTCTTC. This sequence encodes CASSYMAGGYNEQFF.